This TCR beta chain was obtained from a study of cytomegalovirus exposure and HLA in healthy donors. Concerning this clone itself: The antigen is not known.

PCR primers comprised 60 Vbeta and 13 Jbeta primers. Data came from immunoSEQ multiplex PCR; TCRdb stores just in-frame clones and leaves some out. This sample has 84,000 or so clones, with 60% to 85% found just once. Trimming took off 7 bases at V and 1 base at J, with 10 bases between the two ends. Looked up from germline, CDR1 is MNHNS and CDR2 is SASEGT. The CDR3 is made up of 13 amino acids. Study-wide findings and caveats: In vitro testing confirmed three CMV-associated chains as specific for CMV antigens. About 87% or about 30% of the time was how often most TCR beta V segments were productive, according to an earlier analysis. In a later analysis, DRB1 alleles had the most associated TCRs; HLA-C alleles the fewest. Analyzed later, most CMV-associated TCR beta chains appeared HLA-restricted.

This TCR came from a boy younger than 18 in good health and CMV-seronegative. Sequences were obtained from PBMCs. V gene TRBV6-1 combines with J gene TRBJ1-2, with D perhaps matching TRBD1 (6 bases). CDR3 amino acids: CASTQQGNYGYTF. For the CDR3, the DNA is TGTGCCAGCACCCAACAGGGTAACTATGGCTACACCTTC.